The 32 T cell receptor beta chains given below trace back to one sample, sequenced in a study of regulatory T cells in long-lasting Graves disease. Researchers made TCR beta libraries by using iRepertoire HTBI primers and running Arm-PCR on CDR3 regions. TCRdb ran MiXCR on the multiplex PCR reads and lists one entry per CDR3 protein. The sample yields about 350,000 distinct CDR3 sequences, around 15% seen once. Sample time point: newly diagnosed GD, antithyroid drugs for less than 3 months. The TCR library was made from RNA that had been extracted from PBMCs in TRIzol. In addition, the sample was reused for a study of T cells in Graves' hyperthyroidism and ophthalmopathy.

Sequenced here: peripheral blood mononuclear cells (PBMCs), sampled at new diagnosis, from a patient treated with antithyroid drugs. The receptor source for this set is a woman under 30 with Graves disease.

This clonotype turned up a few times. The rearrangement links TRBV6-1 to TRBJ1-5, with D hard to call. CDR1 and CDR2 from the germline V gene are MNHNS and SASEGT. This CDR3 comprises 11 residues. V was pared by 6 bases and J by 9 bases, with 9 bases between. The CDR3 DNA follows: TGTGCCAGCAGCCCCCCAGGGCCCCAGCATTTT. This sequence encodes CASSPPGPQHF.

Points on this clonotype: A read error may be the cause here, since a much bigger clone is one base away. The V call is TRBV12-3 or TRBV12-4, the J call TRBJ1-5; D remains ambiguous. The CDR3 sequence is 14 residues long. Trimming took off 5 bases at V and 5 bases at J, with 13 bases between the two ends. As DNA, the CDR3 is TGTGCCAGCAGTCTCGAGACATCCTATCAGCCCCAGCATTTT. Protein product: CASSLETSYQPQHF.

This clonotype has at least ten counts. The chain is built from TRBV11-3 and TRBJ1-1; D remains unclear. The V and J ends lost 0 bases and 10 bases respectively, with 9 bases between them. The CDR3 spans 12 residues. Germline CDR1 reads SGHNT; CDR2 reads YENEEA. CDR3 loop: CASSLDAGSAFF. In DNA form, the CDR3 reads TGTGCCAGCAGCTTAGATGCGGGGTCAGCTTTCTTT.

This clonotype was seen many times. The chain carries TRBV28 and TRBJ2-1; 8 bases align to TRBD1. With 6 bases clipped from V and 5 bases from J, the junction kept 9 bases outside the gene matches. CDR1 MDHEN and CDR2 SYDVKM come from the germline V gene. CDR3 length: 15 amino acids. In DNA form, the CDR3 reads TGTGCCAGCAGCCGCGGACAGGGTTTCCACAATGAGCAGTTCTTC. Protein: CASSRGQGFHNEQFF.

This clonotype showed up many times. One junction end does not reproduce the germline sequence, and a read error may be involved. V usage is TRBV5-5 and J usage is TRBJ1-1; weak D call: TRBD1 (5 bases). This CDR3 is built from 14 residues. Germline V gene lookup returns CDR1 SGHKS and CDR2 YYEKEE (reference sequence). In DNA, the CDR3 is TGCGCCAGCAGCTTGGATACAGGTCGAACAGCGGCTTTCTTT. This encodes CASSLDTGRTAAFF.

This clonotype was counted ten times or more. The chain employs TRBV9 and TRBJ2-5, with D tentatively TRBD2 (6 bases). The CDR3 sequence is 14 residues long. The ends were cut back, 2 bases at V and 5 bases at J, with 13 bases in the middle. Germline-derived CDR1 and CDR2 are SGDLS and YYNGEE. The CDR3 region has the DNA TGTGCCAGCAGCGTTACGGCGGGGTCGGAGACCCAGTACTTC. Residues: CASSVTAGSETQYF. Drawing the rest from reference TRBV9 and TRBJ2-5, the complete variable domain is DSGVTQTPKHLITATGQRVTLRCSPRSGDLSVYWYQQSLDQGLQFLIQYYNGEERAKGNILERFSAQQFPDLHSELNLSSLELGDSALYFCASSVTAGSETQYFGPGTRLLVL.

This clonotype was counted ten times or more. The chain is built from TRBV20-1 and TRBJ1-6; the D is unclear. Germline values: CDR1 DFQATT, CDR2 SNEGSKA (reference sequence). The CDR3 runs to 19 residues. Trimming pared 1 base from V and 2 bases from J, leaving 21 bases between. CDR3 loop: CSARGGDEPLPAYNSPLHF. The CDR3 DNA reads TGCAGTGCTAGAGGTGGAGACGAACCTCTCCCGGCCTATAATTCACCCCTCCACTTT.

There are a few counts of this clonotype. This sequence joins TRBV7-2 and TRBJ1-1, with D perhaps TRBD1 (5 bases). Trimming cost V 4 bases and J 4 bases, with 10 bases left between them. Per germline, CDR1 SGHTA and CDR2 FQGNSA. The CDR3 extends over 13 amino acids. CDR3 protein: CASSYRFSTEAFF. The CDR3 DNA reads TGTGCCAGCAGCTACAGGTTTTCCACTGAAGCTTTCTTT.

The V gene is TRBV5-5, the J gene TRBJ2-7; the D gene is possibly TRBD1 (6 bases). The ends were cut back, 4 bases at V and 3 bases at J, with 17 bases in the middle. The CDR3 consists of 15 residues. Germline lookup yields CDR1 SGHKS and CDR2 YYEKEE (reference sequence). The CDR3 region is CASSPRVGDNYEQYF. The DNA of the CDR3 is TGTGCCAGCAGCCCTCGGGTTGGGGACAACTACGAGCAGTACTTC.

The rearrangement uses TRBV9 and TRBJ2-1, with 8 bases identical to TRBD2. This CDR3 is built from 13 residues. Trimming removed 3 bases from V and 9 bases from J; junction bases left unmatched: 5. Germline V gene sequence: CDR1 SGDLS, CDR2 YYNGEE. In DNA, the CDR3 is TGTGCCAGCAGCGGCTCGGGGGGGTCTGAGCAGTTCTTC. Amino acid sequence: CASSGSGGSEQFF.

This clonotype was observed a few times. The chain joins TRBV6-1 to TRBJ1-2; D remains unclear. V was clipped by 6 bases and J by 8 bases, with 13 bases between them. The CDR3 consists of 12 residues. Germline CDR1 MNHNS, CDR2 SASEGT. The CDR3 protein is CASSPVAGGYTF. The CDR3 nucleotides read TGTGCCAGCAGCCCTGTGGCGGGGGGCTACACCTTC.

The sample holds many counts of this clonotype. The DNA of the CDR3 is TGCAGTGCCACCGACAGGGGCATAGCTCTCGAGCAGTACTTC. Its translation is CSATDRGIALEQYF. This chain joins TRBV20-1 and TRBJ2-7, with 8 bases fitting TRBD1. The CDR3 runs 14 residues. CDR1 and CDR2 from the germline V gene are DFQATT and SNEGSKA (reference sequence). The junction had 13 bases not matched to a gene; V was cut back by 6 bases and J by 6 bases.

This clonotype was counted between two and nine times. This chain connects TRBV25-1 to TRBJ2-3, with 9 bases aligning to TRBD1. The CDR3 is made up of 17 amino acids. Germline V CDR1 and CDR2: MGHDK, SYGVNS. J gave up 2 bases and V 1 base, and 7 bases lay outside the gene matches. The CDR3 bases are TGTGCCAGCAGTGAATCCGGACAGGGGTTCAACACAGATACGCAGTATTTT. It is translated as CASSESGQGFNTDTQYF.

This clonotype was recorded at least ten times. The chain is built from TRBV28 and TRBJ1-2; the D gene is possibly TRBD1 (5 bases). Germline V gene data show CDR1 as MDHEN and CDR2 as SYDVKM. V was pared by 5 bases and J by 4 bases, with 8 bases between. The CDR3 loop spans 12 amino acids. The CDR3 DNA sequence: TGTGCCAGCAGTACGACAGTCTATGGCTACACCTTC. It encodes CASSTTVYGYTF.

The V gene is TRBV5-1, the J gene TRBJ2-7; 9 nucleotides align to TRBD1. The germline gives CDR1 SGHRS, CDR2 YFSETQ. The CDR3 is 14 residues long. The J segment lost 4 bases and the V segment lost 0 bases, leaving 2 bases of the junction unmatched. CDR3 nucleotides: TGCGCCAGCAGCTTGGCTGGGACAGGGTACGAGCAGTACTTC. Its protein product is CASSLAGTGYEQYF.

A few counts support this clonotype. V gene TRBV15 combines with J gene TRBJ1-4, with D uncertain. V was shortened by 0 bases and J by 8 bases, with 13 bases between the two germline ends. The germline V gene encodes CDR1 LNHNV and CDR2 YYDKDF (reference sequence). This CDR3 is 15 amino acids long. The DNA of the CDR3 is TGTGCCACCAGCAGAGATGTGAGGCTGGGCGAAAAACTGTTTTTT. It is translated as CATSRDVRLGEKLFF.

This clonotype was counted ten times or more. This chain connects TRBV5-1 to TRBJ2-7; D unclear. V gave up 4 bases and J gave up 7 bases, with 12 bases separating them. CDR3 size: 12 residues. Germline V CDR1 and CDR2: SGHRS, YFSETQ. The CDR3 nucleotides are TGCGCCAGCAGCCCGGCGTCACTAGAGCAGTACTTC. It specifies CASSPASLEQYF.

This sequence joins TRBV5-1 and TRBJ1-1; a weak D match, TRBD1 (6 bases). CDR3 length: 15 residues. With 4 bases removed from V and 4 bases from J, the gap between germline ends came to 17 bases. The germline V gene has CDR1 SGHRS and CDR2 YFSETQ. The CDR3 sequence is CASSLLSRGSTEAFF. CDR3 nucleotides: TGCGCCAGCAGCCTCCTCAGCAGGGGATCCACTGAAGCTTTCTTT.

The CDR3 loop reads CASSPAGTVNTEAFF. The CDR3 DNA is TGTGCCAGCTCACCCGCGGGGACAGTGAACACTGAAGCTTTCTTT. V usage is TRBV18 and J usage is TRBJ1-1, with 7 positions matching TRBD1. Germline CDR1 KGHSH, CDR2 LQKENI. This CDR3 region has 15 residues. V lost 3 bases, J lost 0 bases, and 4 bases stayed unmatched. The full variable domain, with the rest looked up from reference TRBV18 and TRBJ1-1, is NAGVMQNPRHLVRRRGQEARLRCSPMKGHSHVYWYRQLPEEGLKFMVYLQKENIIDESGMPKERFSAEFPKEGPSILRIQQVVRGDSAAYFCASSPAGTVNTEAFFGQGTRLTVV.

This clonotype has a count of ten or more. The chain links TRBV18 to TRBJ2-2; D might be TRBD2 (5 bases). Germline V CDR1 and CDR2: KGHSH, LQKENI. V lost 2 bases and J 6 bases, leaving 10 bases between the germline ends. This CDR3 contains 14 residues. The CDR3 DNA sequence: TGTGCCAGCTCACCAAGGCAGGAGGCCGGGGAGCTGTTTTTT. Translated: CASSPRQEAGELFF. Filled out from reference TRBV18 and TRBJ2-2, the complete variable domain reads NAGVMQNPRHLVRRRGQEARLRCSPMKGHSHVYWYRQLPEEGLKFMVYLQKENIIDESGMPKERFSAEFPKEGPSILRIQQVVRGDSAAYFCASSPRQEAGELFFGEGSRLTVL.

A note on this clonotype: Given a much more abundant clone one base away, this may be a read error. V usage is TRBV5-1 and J usage is TRBJ2-2; tentatively, D is TRBD2 (6 bases). Per germline, CDR1 SGHRS and CDR2 YFSETQ. This CDR3 contains 15 residues. The CDR3 DNA is TGCGCCAGCGCCGGCGTAACCGCGAACACCGGGGGGCTGTTTTTT. Translating gives CASAGVTANTGGLFF.

This clonotype occurred many times. The CDR3 region is CASSQVVTATNYGYTF. CDR3 bases: TGTGCCAGCAGCCAAGTTGTGACAGCAACTAACTATGGCTACACCTTC. The rearrangement joins TRBV3-1 to TRBJ1-2; perhaps TRBD1 as D (5 bases). The CDR3 is made up of 16 amino acids. The germline V gene encodes CDR1 LGHDT and CDR2 YNNKEL (reference sequence). Trimming removed 1 base at V and 0 bases at J, with 12 bases between.

This clonotype was detected ten times or more. The chain has TRBV5-1 and TRBJ1-1; D is ambiguous. Per the germline V gene, CDR1 is SGHRS and CDR2 is YFSETQ. V shed 0 bases and J shed 1 base, with 7 bases lying between them. This CDR3 region has 14 residues. CDR3 sequence (DNA): TGCGCCAGCAGCTTGGTGGGCAGGAACACTGAAGCTTTCTTT. This sequence encodes CASSLVGRNTEAFF.

This clonotype has a count of ten or more. V and J are TRBV12-3 or TRBV12-4 and TRBJ2-7, with 8 bases matching TRBD1. V lost 6 bases, J lost 12 bases, and 10 bases stayed unmatched. The CDR3 loop spans 12 amino acids. As DNA, the CDR3 is TGTGCCAGCAGCCCCGGACAGGGAACCTGGTACTTC. Translated: CASSPGQGTWYF.

This clonotype appeared a few times. The chain carries TRBV27 and TRBJ1-5; D is unclear. The CDR3 totals 14 residues. Trimming took 5 bases from V and 5 from J, leaving 13 bases between them. Germline CDR1 MNHEY, CDR2 SMNVEV (reference sequence). Here the CDR3 reads CASSPRTPHQPQHF. In DNA form, the CDR3 reads TGTGCCAGCAGTCCACGGACCCCGCATCAGCCCCAGCATTTT.

The chain links TRBV6-6 to TRBJ1-6; no reliable D call. The CDR3 is made up of 14 amino acids. Germline loops: CDR1 MNHNY, CDR2 SVGAGI (reference sequence). Deletions cut 0 bases from V and 9 bases from J, with 9 bases between. The CDR3 sequence: CASSYSEGPSPLHF. The DNA of the CDR3 is TGTGCCAGCAGTTACTCGGAAGGGCCTTCACCCCTCCACTTT.

The sample holds many counts of this clonotype. V is TRBV7-2 and J is TRBJ2-3, with 8 positions matching TRBD1. Germline V gene sequence: CDR1 SGHTA, CDR2 FQGNSA. V was clipped by 4 bases and J by 7 bases; unmatched bases: 7. There are 14 residues in the CDR3. The CDR3 coding sequence is TGTGCCAGCAGCTCCGGACAGGGCGGGAATACGCAGTATTTT. Translating gives CASSSGQGGNTQYF.

The table lists this clonotype with many counts. The chain is built from TRBV9 and TRBJ1-5; 10 nucleotides align to TRBD1. Germline lookup yields CDR1 SGDLS and CDR2 YYNGEE. The CDR3 has 15 residues. V shed 3 bases and J 3 bases; nucleotides not matched to a gene: 3. The CDR3 sequence: CASSGTGGLNQPQHF. CDR3 DNA sequence: TGTGCCAGCAGCGGGACAGGGGGGCTCAATCAGCCCCAGCATTTT.

The table lists this clonotype with a few counts. V is TRBV5-1 and J is TRBJ1-2; D possibly corresponds to TRBD1 (6 bases). The CDR3 runs 14 residues. Germline V gene data show CDR1 as SGHRS and CDR2 as YFSETQ. V lost 0 bases and J 6 bases, leaving 12 bases between the germline ends. CDR3 residues: CASSLEQGFNGYTF. The CDR3 nucleotides are TGCGCCAGCAGCTTGGAACAGGGTTTTAATGGCTACACCTTC.

This clonotype was observed a few times. The chain is built from TRBV12-3 or TRBV12-4 and TRBJ1-6; no definite D call. V lost 7 bases and J 5 bases, leaving 15 bases between the germline ends. The CDR3 is 15 residues long. In DNA form, the CDR3 reads TGTGCCAGCACCCGTCCCCCTCTTAATAATTCACCCCTCCACTTT. Encoded protein: CASTRPPLNNSPLHF.

Of note for this clonotype: The junction and the germline gene differ at one end; a read error may be behind it. The chain employs TRBV10-1 and TRBJ1-5; D possibly corresponds to TRBD1 (5 bases). CDR1 is WNHNN and CDR2 is SYGVQD in the germline V gene (reference sequence). The CDR3 totals 13 residues. The CDR3 protein is CAISGGSNQPQHF. CDR3 DNA sequence: TGTGCCATCAGTGGGGGAAGCAATCAGCCCCAGCATTTT.

In this sample, this clonotype turned up many times. The chain is built from TRBV12-5 and TRBJ2-1; D tentatively fits TRBD1 or TRBD2 (6 bases each). CDR1 is LGHNT, CDR2 FRNRAP, per germline. The CDR3 extends over 14 amino acids. The V end was cut by 3 bases, the J end by 6 bases, with 12 bases between. The CDR3 sequence is CASGLIGGPNEQFF. DNA of the CDR3: TGTGCTAGTGGTTTAATTGGGGGGCCCAATGAGCAGTTCTTC.